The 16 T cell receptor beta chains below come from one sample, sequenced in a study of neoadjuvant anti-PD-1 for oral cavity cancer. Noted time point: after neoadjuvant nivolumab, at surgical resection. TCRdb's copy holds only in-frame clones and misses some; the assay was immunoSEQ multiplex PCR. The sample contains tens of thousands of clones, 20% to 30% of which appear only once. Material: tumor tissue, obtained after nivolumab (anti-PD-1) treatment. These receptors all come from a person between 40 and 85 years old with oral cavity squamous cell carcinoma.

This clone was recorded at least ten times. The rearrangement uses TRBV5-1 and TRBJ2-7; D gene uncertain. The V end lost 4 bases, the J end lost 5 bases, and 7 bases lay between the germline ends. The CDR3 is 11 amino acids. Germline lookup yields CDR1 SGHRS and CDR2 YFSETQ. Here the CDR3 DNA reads TGCGCCAGCAGCGGGTTCGACGAGCAGTACTTC. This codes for CASSGFDEQYF.

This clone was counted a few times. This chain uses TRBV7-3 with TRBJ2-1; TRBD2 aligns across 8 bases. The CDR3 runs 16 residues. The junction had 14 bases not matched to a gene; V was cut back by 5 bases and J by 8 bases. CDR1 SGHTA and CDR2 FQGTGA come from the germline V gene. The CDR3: CASSHPSGLNRDEQFF. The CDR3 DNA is TGTGCCAGCAGCCACCCTAGCGGGCTTAACAGGGATGAGCAGTTCTTC. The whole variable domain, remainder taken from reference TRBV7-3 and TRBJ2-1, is GAGVSQTPSNKVTEKGKYVELRCDPISGHTALYWYRQSLGQGPEFLIYFQGTGAADDSGLPNDRFFAVRPEGSVSTLKIQRTERGDSAVYLCASSHPSGLNRDEQFFGPGTRLTVL.

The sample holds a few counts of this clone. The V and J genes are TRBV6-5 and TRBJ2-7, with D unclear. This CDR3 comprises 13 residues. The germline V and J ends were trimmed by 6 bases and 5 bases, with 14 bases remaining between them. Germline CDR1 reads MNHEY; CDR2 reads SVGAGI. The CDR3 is CASRSNQLNEQYF. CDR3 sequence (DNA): TGTGCCAGCAGAAGCAATCAACTCAACGAGCAGTACTTC.

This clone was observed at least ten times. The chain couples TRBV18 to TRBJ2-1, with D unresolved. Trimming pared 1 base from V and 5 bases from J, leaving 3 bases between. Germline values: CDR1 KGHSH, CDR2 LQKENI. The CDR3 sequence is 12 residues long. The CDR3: CASSPQHNEQFF. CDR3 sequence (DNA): TGTGCCAGCTCACCACAGCACAATGAGCAGTTCTTC.

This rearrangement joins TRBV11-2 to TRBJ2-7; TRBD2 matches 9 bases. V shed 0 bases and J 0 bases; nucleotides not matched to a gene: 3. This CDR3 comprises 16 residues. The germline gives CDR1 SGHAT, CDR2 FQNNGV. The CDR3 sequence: CASSLDGTSLSYEQYF. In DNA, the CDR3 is TGTGCCAGCAGCTTAGATGGGACTAGCCTCTCCTACGAGCAGTACTTC.

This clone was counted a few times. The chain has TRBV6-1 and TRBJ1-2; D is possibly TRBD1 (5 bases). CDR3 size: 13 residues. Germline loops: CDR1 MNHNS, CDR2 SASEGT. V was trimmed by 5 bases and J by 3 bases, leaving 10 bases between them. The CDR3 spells CASSRGADYGYTF. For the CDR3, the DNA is TGTGCCAGCAGTAGGGGAGCGGACTATGGCTACACCTTC.

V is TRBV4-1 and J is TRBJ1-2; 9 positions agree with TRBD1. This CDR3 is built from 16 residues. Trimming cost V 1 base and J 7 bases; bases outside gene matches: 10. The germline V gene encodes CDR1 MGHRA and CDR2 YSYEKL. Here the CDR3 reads CASSQGPGQGMSGYTF. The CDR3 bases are TGCGCCAGCAGCCAAGGCCCGGGACAGGGTATGTCTGGCTACACCTTC.

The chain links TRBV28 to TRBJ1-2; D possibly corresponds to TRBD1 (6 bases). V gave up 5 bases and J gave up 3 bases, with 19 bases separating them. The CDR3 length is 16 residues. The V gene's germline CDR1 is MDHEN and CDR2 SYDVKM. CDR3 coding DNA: TGTGCCAGCAGTACAAGAGCCGGAGGGGGACACTATGGCTACACCTTC. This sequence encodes CASSTRAGGGHYGYTF.

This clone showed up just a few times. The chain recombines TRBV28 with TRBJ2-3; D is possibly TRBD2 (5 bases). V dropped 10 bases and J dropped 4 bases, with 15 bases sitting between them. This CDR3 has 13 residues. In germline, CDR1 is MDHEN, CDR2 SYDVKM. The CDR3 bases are TGTGCCACCTGGACTCCAGTGGCAGATACGCAGTATTTT. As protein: CATWTPVADTQYF.

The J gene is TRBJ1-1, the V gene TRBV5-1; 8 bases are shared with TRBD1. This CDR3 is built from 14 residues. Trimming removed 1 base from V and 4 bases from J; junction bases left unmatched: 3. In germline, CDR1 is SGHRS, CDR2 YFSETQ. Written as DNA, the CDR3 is TGCGCCAGCAGCTTGAACGGACAGGGCACTGAAGCTTTCTTT. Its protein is CASSLNGQGTEAFF.

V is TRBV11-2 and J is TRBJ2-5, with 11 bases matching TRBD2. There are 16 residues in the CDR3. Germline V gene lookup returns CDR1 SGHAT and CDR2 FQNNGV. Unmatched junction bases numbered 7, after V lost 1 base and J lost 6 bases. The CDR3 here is CASSLAASGGLKTQYF. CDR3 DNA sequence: TGTGCCAGCAGCTTAGCAGCTAGCGGGGGGTTAAAGACCCAGTACTTC.

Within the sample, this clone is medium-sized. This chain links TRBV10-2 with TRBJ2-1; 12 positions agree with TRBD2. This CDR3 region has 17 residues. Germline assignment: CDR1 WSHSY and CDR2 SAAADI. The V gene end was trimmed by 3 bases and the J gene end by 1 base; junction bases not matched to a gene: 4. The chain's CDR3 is CASSDLTSGSSYNEQFF. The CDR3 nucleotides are TGCGCCAGCAGTGACTTGACTAGCGGGAGTTCCTACAATGAGCAGTTCTTC.

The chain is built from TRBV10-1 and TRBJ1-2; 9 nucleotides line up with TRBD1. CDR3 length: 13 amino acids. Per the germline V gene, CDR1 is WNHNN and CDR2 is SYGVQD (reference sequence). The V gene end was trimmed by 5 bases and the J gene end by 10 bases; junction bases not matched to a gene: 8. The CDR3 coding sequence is TGCGCCAGCAGTCCCGGGACAGGGTTTGACTACACCTTC. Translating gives CASSPGTGFDYTF.

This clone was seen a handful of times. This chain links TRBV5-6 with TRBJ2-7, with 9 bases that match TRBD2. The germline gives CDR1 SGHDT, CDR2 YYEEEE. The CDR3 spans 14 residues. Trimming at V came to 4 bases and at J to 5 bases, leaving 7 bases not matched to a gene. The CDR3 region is CASSHRLAANEQYF. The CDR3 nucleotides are TGTGCCAGCAGCCACCGACTAGCGGCCAACGAGCAGTACTTC. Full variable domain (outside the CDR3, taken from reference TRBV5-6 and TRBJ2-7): DAGVTQSPTHLIKTRGQQVTLRCSPKSGHDTVSWYQQALGQGPQFIFQYYEEEERQRGNFPDRFSGHQFPNYSSELNVNALLLGDSALYLCASSHRLAANEQYFGPGTRLTVT.

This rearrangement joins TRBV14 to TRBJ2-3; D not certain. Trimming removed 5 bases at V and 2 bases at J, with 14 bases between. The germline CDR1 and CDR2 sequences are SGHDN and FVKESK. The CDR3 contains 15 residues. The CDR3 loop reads CASSWGLGTTDTQYF. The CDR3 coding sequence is TGTGCCAGCAGCTGGGGTCTGGGAACCACAGATACGCAGTATTTT.

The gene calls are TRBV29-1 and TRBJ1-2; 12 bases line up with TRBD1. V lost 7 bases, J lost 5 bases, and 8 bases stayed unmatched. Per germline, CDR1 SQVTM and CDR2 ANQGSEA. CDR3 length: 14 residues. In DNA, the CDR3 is TGCAGCGCCGGGGGACAGGGGGCGAGGTATGGCTACACCTTC. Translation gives CSAGGQGARYGYTF.